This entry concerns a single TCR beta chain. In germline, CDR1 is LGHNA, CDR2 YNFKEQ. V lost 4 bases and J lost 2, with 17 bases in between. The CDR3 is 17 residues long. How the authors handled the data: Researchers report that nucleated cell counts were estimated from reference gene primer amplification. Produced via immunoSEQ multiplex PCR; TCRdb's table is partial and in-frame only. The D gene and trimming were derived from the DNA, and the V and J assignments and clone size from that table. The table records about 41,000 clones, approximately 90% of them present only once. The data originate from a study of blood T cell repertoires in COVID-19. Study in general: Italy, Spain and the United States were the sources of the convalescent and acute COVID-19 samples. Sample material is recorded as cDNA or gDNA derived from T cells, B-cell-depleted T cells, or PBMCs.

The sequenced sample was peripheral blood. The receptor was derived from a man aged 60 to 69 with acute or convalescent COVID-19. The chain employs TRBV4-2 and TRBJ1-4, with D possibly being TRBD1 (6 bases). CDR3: CASSREGGGLTNEKLFF. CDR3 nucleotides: TGTGCCAGCAGCCGAGAAGGGGGGGGGCTGACTAATGAAAAACTGTTTTTT.